This T cell receptor (beta chain) was identified during a study of tumor-infiltrating lymphocytes in primary liver carcinoma. About the study: Samples gave roughly 3.65 to 8 million productive TCRbeta reads, similar across tissue types. Broader study findings: Presence in all five tumor regions was observed for only about 7.5-24% of top clones.

Germline CDR1 reads SQVTM; CDR2 reads ANQGSEA. This CDR3 contains 15 residues. Regarding this clonotype: Its antigen is not identified. One end of the junction fails to match germline, which may point to a read error.

It was from 20-30 mg of unsorted bulk tissue that RNA and DNA were co-extracted. Primary liver carcinoma in the patients was surgically resected. Five discrete regions of every tumor underwent sampling. TCR beta cDNA was reverse-transcribed from 500 ng of total RNA. The reaction used a constant-region primer and ProtoScript II reverse transcriptase. Slightly modified ARM-PCR, run as three nested multiplex PCR rounds, produced the TCR beta libraries. In the first two PCR rounds, TRBV1-TRBV30 forward primers were paired with a C-beta reverse primer, and each round lasted nine to ten cycles. TCRdb processed the multiplex PCR reads anew with MiXCR; each CDR3 protein has one entry. The sample includes around 50,000 distinct CDR3 sequences, over 65% of them seen just once.

This receptor was identified in a middle-aged man with primary liver carcinoma and hepatitis B virus infection. Sequencing was done on a sample of liver tumor tissue from sampling region 3. This sample's subset: tumor region T3, left-lateral pole. The J gene is TRBJ1-5, the V gene TRBV29-1; TRBD1 might be the D (5 bases). CDR3 in amino acids: CGVETGGGNNQPQHF. CDR3 sequence (DNA): TGCGGCGTCGAGACCGGGGGTGGTAACAATCAGCCACAGCATTTT.